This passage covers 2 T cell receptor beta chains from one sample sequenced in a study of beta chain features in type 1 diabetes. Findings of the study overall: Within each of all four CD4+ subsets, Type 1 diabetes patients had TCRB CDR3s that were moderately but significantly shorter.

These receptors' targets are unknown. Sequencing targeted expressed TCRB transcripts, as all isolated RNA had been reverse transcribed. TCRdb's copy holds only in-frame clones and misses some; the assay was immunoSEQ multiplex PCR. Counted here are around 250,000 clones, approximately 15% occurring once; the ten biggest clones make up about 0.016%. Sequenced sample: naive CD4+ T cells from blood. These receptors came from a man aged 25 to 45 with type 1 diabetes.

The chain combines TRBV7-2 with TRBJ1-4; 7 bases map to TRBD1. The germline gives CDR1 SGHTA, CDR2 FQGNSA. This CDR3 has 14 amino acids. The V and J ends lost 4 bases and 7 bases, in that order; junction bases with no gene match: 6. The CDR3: CASSYTGAVEKLFF. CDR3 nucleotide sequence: TGTGCCAGCAGCTATACAGGGGCTGTTGAAAAACTGTTTTTT.

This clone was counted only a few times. CDR3 amino acids: CAWSSGRVTTDTQYF. CDR3 DNA sequence: TGTGCCTGGAGTAGCGGGAGGGTAACTACAGATACGCAGTATTTT. This chain links TRBV30 with TRBJ2-3, with TRBD2 matching 10 bases. The CDR3 consists of 15 residues. Germline values: CDR1 GTSNPN, CDR2 SVGIG (reference sequence). V was pared by 2 bases and J by 3 bases, with 5 bases of the junction left unmatched.